This T cell receptor (beta chain) was found in a study of radiation and T cells in renal cell carcinoma. This CDR3 is 14 amino acids long. The ends lost 2 bases at V and 7 bases at J; junction bases unmatched: 4. The germline V gene has CDR1 MNHEY and CDR2 SVGAGI. Libraries were prepared by immunoSEQ multiplex PCR; TCRdb keeps only in-frame clonotypes and omits some of them. The table includes about 150,000 clones, 86% detected once. Time point reported: blood 4 weeks post-SBRT, at nephrectomy. Specified treatment: 15 Gy SBRT to primary tumor, nephrectomy 4 weeks later. Nephrectomy followed 15 Gy stereotactic body radiation by 4 weeks.

The clonotype was recovered from a woman between 45 and 65 years old with renal cell carcinoma. The source was blood, collected from a patient whose treatment included radiotherapy and nephrectomy. The chain is built from TRBV6-5 and TRBJ2-2; 7 bases agree with TRBD1. CDR3 in DNA: TGTGCCAGCAGTTACCTACAGGGGATCGGGGAGCTGTTTTTT. This codes for CASSYLQGIGELFF.